Below, 10 T cell receptor beta chains from the same sample are listed, as sequenced in a study of T cells in Graves' hyperthyroidism and ophthalmopathy. Amplified TCR beta CDR3 regions came from RNA transcripts. The HTBI primer set was used in a first-round RT-PCR of the TCR CDR3. TCRdb re-called the multiplex PCR reads with MiXCR, one entry per CDR3 protein. Counted here are more than 350,000 distinct CDR3 sequences, roughly 15% occurring once; the ten biggest clones make up around 20%. The material sequenced was blood. Source of these receptors: a woman in her twenties or thirties with Graves' ophthalmopathy.

This clonotype appeared many times. The DNA of the CDR3 is TGTGCCAGCTCACCAAACCTCTCTACTAATGAAAAACTGTTTTTT. Its translation is CASSPNLSTNEKLFF. This chain links TRBV18 with TRBJ1-4, with D unresolved. CDR1 is KGHSH, CDR2 LQKENI, per germline. The CDR3 runs to 15 residues. With 2 bases removed from V and 2 bases from J, the gap between germline ends came to 9 bases.

This clonotype was observed a few times. The chain has TRBV7-2 and TRBJ2-2; D tentatively reads TRBD1 or TRBD2 (5 bases each). With 1 base removed from V and 4 bases from J, the gap between germline ends came to 10 bases. CDR1 is SGHTA and CDR2 is FQGNSA in the germline V gene. The CDR3 runs to 15 residues. CDR3 nucleotide sequence: TGTGCCAGCAGCTTAGAGGGACGTAGCACCGGGGAGCTGTTTTTT. As protein: CASSLEGRSTGELFF.

This clonotype appeared many times. The chain has TRBV19 and TRBJ2-3; 13 bases match TRBD2. The V and J ends lost 6 bases and 1 base, in that order; junction bases with no gene match: 4. CDR1 and CDR2 (germline): LNHDA, SQIVND (reference sequence). The CDR3 loop spans 16 amino acids. CDR3 residues: CASSPGTSGGTDTQYF. In nucleotides, the CDR3 is TGTGCCAGTAGCCCGGGGACTAGCGGGGGCACAGATACGCAGTATTTT.

In its sample, this clonotype was seen many times. The CDR3 DNA follows: TGTGCCATTGAGCTTTCTGGGGGGAGGAGCACAGATACGCAGTATTTT. Residues: CAIELSGGRSTDTQYF. J is TRBJ2-3 and V is TRBV28; tentative D call: TRBD2 (6 bases). Between the trimmed V and J ends, which lost 10 bases and 0 bases, there was a span of 20 bases. The CDR3 is 16 amino acids. Germline CDR1 and CDR2: MDHEN and SYDVKM.

Comment on this clonotype: This clone may be a read error of a much larger clone one base away. The chain uses TRBV6-1 and TRBJ2-2, with D tentatively TRBD1 or TRBD2 (6 bases each). V lost 11 bases and J 8 bases, leaving 27 bases between the germline ends. Germline CDR1 is MNHNS and CDR2 is SASEGT. The CDR3 loop spans 16 amino acids. The CDR3 region has the DNA TGTGCCCGCAACTCACTCGGGGGCCGGGGTGCGGGGGAGCTGTTTTTT. Its protein product is CARNSLGGRGAGELFF.

This clonotype was observed a few times. This may be a read error: a much more frequent sequence differs by one nucleotide. CDR3: CAGSEAWVLTGGNEQFF. The CDR3 coding sequence is TGTGCCGGCAGTGAAGCCTGGGTCCTAACAGGGGGCAATGAGCAGTTCTTC. This chain connects TRBV2 to TRBJ2-1; 8 bases match TRBD1. This CDR3 spans 17 amino acids. Germline V gene sequence: CDR1 SNHLY, CDR2 FYNNEI. The full variable domain, with the rest looked up from reference TRBV2 and TRBJ2-1, is EPEVTQTPSHQVTQMGQEVILRCVPISNHLYFYWYRQILGQKVEFLVSFYNNEISEKSEIFDDQFSVERPDGSNFTLKIRSTKLEDSAMYFCAGSEAWVLTGGNEQFFGPGTRLTVL.

The chain couples TRBV9 to TRBJ2-1; 8 bases fit TRBD1. Trimming at V came to 0 bases and at J to 3 bases, leaving 2 bases not matched to a gene. Per germline, CDR1 SGDLS and CDR2 YYNGEE. CDR3 length: 15 amino acids. This chain's CDR3 is CASSVVGTGYNEQFF. As DNA, the CDR3 is TGTGCCAGCAGCGTAGTGGGGACAGGCTACAATGAGCAGTTCTTC.

As regards this clonotype: This may be a read error, as it is one base from a much larger clone. The chain links TRBV6-1 to TRBJ2-1; D call uncertain. The CDR3 spans 11 residues. Germline V gene sequence: CDR1 MNHNS, CDR2 SASEGT. The germline V and J ends were trimmed by 7 bases and 12 bases, with 13 bases remaining between them. CDR3 sequence (DNA): TGTGCCAGCATGGGGTCTGGTGGGCAGTTCTTC. This codes for CASMGSGGQFF.

This clonotype was observed at least ten times. V usage is TRBV20-1 and J usage is TRBJ1-2, with D possibly matching TRBD1 (5 bases). The V end was cut by 4 bases, the J end by 4 bases, with 22 bases between. Germline V lookup: CDR1 DFQATT, CDR2 SNEGSKA (reference sequence). This CDR3 is 16 amino acids long. CDR3: CSATPPLQDSSYGYTF. In DNA, the CDR3 is TGCAGTGCTACCCCTCCCCTACAGGACTCAAGCTATGGCTACACCTTC.

This clonotype was counted ten times or more. The gene calls are TRBV6-1 and TRBJ1-1, with D unresolved. The CDR3 spans 14 residues. The germline V gene has CDR1 MNHNS and CDR2 SASEGT. V lost 3 bases, J lost 4 bases, and 12 bases lay in between. For the CDR3, the DNA is TGTGCCAGCAGTGAGGATGGCGTCGGCACTGAAGCTTTCTTT. Amino acid sequence: CASSEDGVGTEAFF.